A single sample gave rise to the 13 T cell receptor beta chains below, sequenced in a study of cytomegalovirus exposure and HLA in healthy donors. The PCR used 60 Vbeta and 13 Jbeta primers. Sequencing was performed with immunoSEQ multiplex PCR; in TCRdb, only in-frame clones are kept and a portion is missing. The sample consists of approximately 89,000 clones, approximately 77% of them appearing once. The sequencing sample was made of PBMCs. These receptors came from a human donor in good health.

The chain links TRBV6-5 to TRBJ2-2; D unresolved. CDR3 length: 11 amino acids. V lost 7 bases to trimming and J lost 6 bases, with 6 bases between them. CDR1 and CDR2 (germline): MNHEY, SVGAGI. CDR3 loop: CASKPSGELFF. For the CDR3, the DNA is TGTGCCAGCAAGCCGTCCGGGGAGCTGTTTTTT.

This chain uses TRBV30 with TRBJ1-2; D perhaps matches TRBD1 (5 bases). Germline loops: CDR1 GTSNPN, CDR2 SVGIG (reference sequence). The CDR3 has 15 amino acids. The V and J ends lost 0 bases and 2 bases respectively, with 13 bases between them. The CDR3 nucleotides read TGTGCCTGGAGTGTCGGGGGGGGGATCAACTATGGCTACACCTTC. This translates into CAWSVGGGINYGYTF.

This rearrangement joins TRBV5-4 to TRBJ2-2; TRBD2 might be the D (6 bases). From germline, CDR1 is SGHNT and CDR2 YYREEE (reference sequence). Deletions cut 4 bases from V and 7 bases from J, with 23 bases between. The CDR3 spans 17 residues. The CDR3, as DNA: TGTGCCAGCAGCCCCGGGGAGGACTCCTGGTCGTACGGGGAGCTGTTTTTT. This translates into CASSPGEDSWSYGELFF. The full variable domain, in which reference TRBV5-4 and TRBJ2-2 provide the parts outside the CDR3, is ETGVTQSPTHLIKTRGQQVTLRCSSQSGHNTVSWYQQALGQGPQFIFQYYREEENGRGNFPPRFSGLQFPNYSSELNVNALELDDSALYLCASSPGEDSWSYGELFFGEGSRLTVL.

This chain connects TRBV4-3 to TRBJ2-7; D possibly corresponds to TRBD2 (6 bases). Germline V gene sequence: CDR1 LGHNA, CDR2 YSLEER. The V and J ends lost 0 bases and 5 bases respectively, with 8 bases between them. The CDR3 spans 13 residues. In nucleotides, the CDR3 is TGCGCCAGCAGCCAAGATACGGGAGACGAGCAGTACTTC. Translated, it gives CASSQDTGDEQYF.

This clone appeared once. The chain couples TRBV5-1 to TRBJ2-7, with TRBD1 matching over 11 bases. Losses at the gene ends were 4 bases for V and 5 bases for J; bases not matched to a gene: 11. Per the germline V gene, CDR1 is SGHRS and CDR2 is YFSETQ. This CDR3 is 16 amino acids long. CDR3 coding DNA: TGCGCCAGCAGCGCACGACCGGGACAGGGGGGGGACGAGCAGTACTTC. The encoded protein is CASSARPGQGGDEQYF.

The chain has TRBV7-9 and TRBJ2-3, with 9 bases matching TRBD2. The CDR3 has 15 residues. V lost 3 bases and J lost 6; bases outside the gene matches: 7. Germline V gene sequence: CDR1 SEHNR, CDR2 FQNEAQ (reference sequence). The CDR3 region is CASSFSGGRRDTQYF. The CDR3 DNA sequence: TGTGCCAGCAGCTTTAGCGGGGGCCGGAGGGATACGCAGTATTTT. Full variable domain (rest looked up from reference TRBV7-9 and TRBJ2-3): DTGVSQNPRHKITKRGQNVTFRCDPISEHNRLYWYRQTLGQGPEFLTYFQNEAQLEKSRLLSDRFSAERPKGSFSTLEIQRTEQGDSAMYLCASSFSGGRRDTQYFGPGTRLTVL.

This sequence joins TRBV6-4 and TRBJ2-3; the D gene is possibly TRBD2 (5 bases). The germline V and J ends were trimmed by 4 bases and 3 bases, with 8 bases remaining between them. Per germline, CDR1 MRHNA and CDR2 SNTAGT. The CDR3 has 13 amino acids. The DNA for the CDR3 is TGTGCCAGCAGTGCACTAGAAACAGATACGCAGTATTTT. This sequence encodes CASSALETDTQYF.

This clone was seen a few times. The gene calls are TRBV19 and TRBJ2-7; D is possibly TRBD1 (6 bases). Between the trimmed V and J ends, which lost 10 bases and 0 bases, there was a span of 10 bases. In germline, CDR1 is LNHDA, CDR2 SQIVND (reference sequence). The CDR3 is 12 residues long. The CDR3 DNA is TGTGCCACCTCGGACAGCTCCTACGAGCAGTACTTC. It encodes CATSDSSYEQYF.

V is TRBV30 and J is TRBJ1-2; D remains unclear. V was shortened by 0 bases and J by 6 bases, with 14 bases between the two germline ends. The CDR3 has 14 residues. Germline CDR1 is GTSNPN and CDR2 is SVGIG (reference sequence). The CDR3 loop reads CAWSVRREANGYTF. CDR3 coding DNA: TGTGCCTGGAGTGTACGGCGGGAAGCGAATGGCTACACCTTC. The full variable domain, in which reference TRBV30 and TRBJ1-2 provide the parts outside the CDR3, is SQTIHQWPATLVQPVGSPLSLECTVEGTSNPNLYWYRQAAGRGLQLLFYSVGIGQISSEVPQNLSASRPQDRQFILSSKKLLLSDSGFYLCAWSVRREANGYTFGSGTRLTVV.

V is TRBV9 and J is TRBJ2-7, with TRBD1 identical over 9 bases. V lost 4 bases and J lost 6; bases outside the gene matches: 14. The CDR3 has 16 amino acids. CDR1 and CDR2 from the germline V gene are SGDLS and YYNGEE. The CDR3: CASSSLTGTGFSEQYF. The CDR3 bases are TGTGCCAGCAGCTCGCTCACCGGGACAGGGTTTTCCGAGCAGTACTTC.

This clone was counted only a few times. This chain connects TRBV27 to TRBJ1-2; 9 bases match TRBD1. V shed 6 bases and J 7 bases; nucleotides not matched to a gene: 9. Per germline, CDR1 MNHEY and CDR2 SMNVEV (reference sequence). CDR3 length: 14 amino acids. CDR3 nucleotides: TGTGCCAGCAGATCGGCCGGGACAGGGTCTGGCTACACCTTC. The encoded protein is CASRSAGTGSGYTF.

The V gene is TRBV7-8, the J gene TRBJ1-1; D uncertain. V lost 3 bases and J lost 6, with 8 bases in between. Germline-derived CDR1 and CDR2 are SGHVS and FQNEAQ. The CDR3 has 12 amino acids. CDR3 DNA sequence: TGTGCCAGCAGCTTTTCGGGTGCTGAAGCTTTCTTT. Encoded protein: CASSFSGAEAFF.

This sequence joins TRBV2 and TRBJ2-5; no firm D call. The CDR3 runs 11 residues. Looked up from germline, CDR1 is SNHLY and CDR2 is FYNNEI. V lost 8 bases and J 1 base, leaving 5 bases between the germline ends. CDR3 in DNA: TGTGCCAGCGAGCTCCAAGAGACCCAGTACTTC. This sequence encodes CASELQETQYF.